This is a list of T cell receptor beta chains from one sample in a study of PD-L1 blockade in urothelial cancer. TCRdb's table, derived via immunoSEQ multiplex PCR, lists solely in-frame clones and lacks some. In the table there are around 70,000 clones, 90% of which are singletons. Specimen: PBMCs, collected around atezolizumab (anti-PD-L1) treatment. The source is a man aged 65-85 years with urothelial cancer. CDR3s include the opening cysteine and the closing phenylalanine or tryptophan. A D gene is named only where the DNA matches it firmly. Expanded clones are given a class, and other clones once, few, many or no size at all.

J gene: TRBJ2-7
V gene: TRBV7-2
D gene: -
clone size: -
CDR3 DNA: TGTGCCAGCAGCCCTGGGGGCGCCAGGATCTTCTTC
CDR3 protein: CASSPGGARIFF

J gene: TRBJ1-5
V gene: TRBV5-5
D gene: -
clone size: medium-sized
CDR3 DNA: TGTGCCAGCAGTCTTAGACAGAACTATCAGCCCCAGCATTTT
CDR3 protein: CASSLRQNYQPQHF

J gene: TRBJ1-2
V gene: TRBV28
D gene: TRBD1
clone size: -
CDR3 DNA: TGTGCCAGCAGGGAATCAGGGGGATATAACTATGGCTACACCTTC
CDR3 protein: CASRESGGYNYGYTF

J gene: TRBJ2-7
V gene: TRBV11-2
D gene: TRBD1
clone size: once
CDR3 DNA: TGTGCCAGCAGCTTACCCTGGACAGGCTCCTACGAGCAGTACTTC
CDR3 protein: CASSLPWTGSYEQYF

J gene: TRBJ2-3
V gene: TRBV13
D gene: -
clone size: -
CDR3 DNA: TGTGCCAGCAGCTTAGGGATAGCGGGCACAGATACGCAGTATTTT
CDR3 protein: CASSLGIAGTDTQYF

J gene: TRBJ1-4
V gene: TRBV5-1
D gene: -
clone size: -
CDR3 DNA: TGCGCCAGCAGCTTTCCCGGCAGGCCGGAAAAACTGTTTTTT
CDR3 protein: CASSFPGRPEKLFF

J gene: TRBJ2-4
V gene: TRBV21-1
D gene: -
clone size: -
CDR3 DNA: TGTGCCAGCAGCCAACTTCGCAGGACTGTGGCCAAAAACATTCAGTACTTC
CDR3 protein: CASSQLRRTVAKNIQYF

J gene: TRBJ2-3
V gene: TRBV4-1
D gene: TRBD1
clone size: -
CDR3 DNA: TGCGCCAGCAGCCAAGGGGGCCTGCTCAGGGGGCTCAAAGATACGCAGTATTTT
CDR3 protein: CASSQGGLLRGLKDTQYF

J gene: TRBJ1-5
V gene: TRBV28
D gene: -
clone size: once
CDR3 DNA: TGTGCCACCAGGCGGGCAGAGTACAATCAGCCCCAGCATTTT
CDR3 protein: CATRRAEYNQPQHF

J gene: TRBJ2-7
V gene: TRBV2
D gene: -
clone size: -
CDR3 DNA: TGTGCCAGCAACCTCCCCCCGCCCGGGGGTGGCGAGCAGTACTTC
CDR3 protein: CASNLPPPGGGEQYF

J gene: TRBJ2-2
V gene: TRBV7-9
D gene: TRBD2
clone size: -
CDR3 DNA: TGTGCCAGCAGCCGACCCAGCGGGACTGACACCGGGGAGCTGTTTTTT
CDR3 protein: CASSRPSGTDTGELFF

J gene: TRBJ2-7
V gene: TRBV11-2
D gene: -
clone size: -
CDR3 DNA: TGTGCCAGCAGCTTAGGACAGTCCTACGAGCAGTACTTC
CDR3 protein: CASSLGQSYEQYF

J gene: TRBJ1-2
V gene: TRBV29-1
D gene: -
clone size: -
CDR3 DNA: TGCAGCGTGGGGGCAGGGGCCATCTATGGCTACACCTTC
CDR3 protein: CSVGAGAIYGYTF

J gene: TRBJ2-7
V gene: TRBV5-6
D gene: -
clone size: few
CDR3 DNA: TGTGCCAGCAGCTTGGCGGGGGTCTCCTACGAGCAGTACTTC
CDR3 protein: CASSLAGVSYEQYF

J gene: TRBJ2-2
V gene: TRBV29-1
D gene: -
clone size: -
CDR3 DNA: TGCAGCGTTGAGGCGGTCGCCGGGGAGCTGTTTTTT
CDR3 protein: CSVEAVAGELFF

J gene: TRBJ2-3
V gene: TRBV28
D gene: -
clone size: -
CDR3 DNA: TGTGCCAGCAGTTTGGGCGGGACTAGCACAGATACGCAGTATTTT
CDR3 protein: CASSLGGTSTDTQYF

J gene: TRBJ2-7
V gene: TRBV28
D gene: -
clone size: once
CDR3 DNA: TGTGCCAGCAGTGCGACAGGACAGCACTCCTACGAGCAGTACTTC
CDR3 protein: CASSATGQHSYEQYF

J gene: TRBJ1-1
V gene: TRBV5-1
D gene: -
clone size: -
CDR3 DNA: TGCGCCAGCAGCTTGGGGAGCACTGAAGCTTTCTTT
CDR3 protein: CASSLGSTEAFF

J gene: TRBJ2-3
V gene: TRBV30
D gene: TRBD2
clone size: -
CDR3 DNA: TGTGCCTGGAGGGGTCTGGGGGGGGGTTTTACTAGCACAGATACGCAGTATTTT
CDR3 protein: CAWRGLGGGFTSTDTQYF